This entry features one TCR beta chain sequence. The data are from a study of tumor and adjacent non-tumor tissue in lung cancer. Overall study context: The patients, approximately 9 men and 4 or 5 women, were roughly 31 to 85 with stage I to III disease.

The template was RNA from unsorted bulk tissue. Distant lung tissue was collected more than 3 cm away from the tumor edge. A modified ARM-PCR protocol with three rounds of nested PCR amplified TCRbeta. Via MiXCR, TCRdb re-called the multiplex PCR reads, giving one row per CDR3 protein. The repertoire holds tens of thousands of distinct CDR3 sequences, with around 76% as singletons. CDR1 MNHEY and CDR2 SVGAGI come from the germline V gene. This CDR3 spans 15 amino acids. The ends lost 6 bases at V and 12 bases at J; junction bases unmatched: 15. This rearrangement joins TRBV6-5 to TRBJ2-5; 11 bases are a match to TRBD1. The sample taken for sequencing was distant non-tumor lung tissue. This receptor was identified in a man in his 70s with non-small cell lung cancer. The CDR3 reads CASRRWTGGLEIKYF. The CDR3 DNA reads TGTGCCAGCAGGCGTTGGACAGGGGGCTTGGAGATCAAGTACTTC.